These T cell receptor beta chains were read from a single sample in a study of T-cell reconstitution after alpha-beta-depleted transplantation in children. Each CDR3 protein is one row after TCRdb ran MiXCR on the PCR reads. The data show under 35,000 distinct CDR3 sequences, about 6.2% seen once. Sequences were derived from PBMCs, mostly from graft donor cells, sampled 180 days after TCRalphabeta/CD19-depleted stem cell transplant. The receptors were gathered from a male patient under 18 who had a stem cell transplant for acute myeloid leukemia, so the T cells may come from the graft donor. The CDR3 runs from the conserved cysteine through the conserved F or W. A D gene is named only where the DNA matches it firmly. Size is stated for part of the rows, as once, few or many counts, or as a class when the clone is expanded.

15	medium-sized	TRBV12-3/TRBV12-4	TRBJ1-2	-	TGTGCCAGCAGCCACAAGCCTCACAGCTCCCATGGCTACACCTTC	CASSHKPHSSHGYTF
14	-	TRBV5-6	TRBJ1-1	-	TGTGCCAGCAGCTCCCGGCGACAGAGCCCTGAAGCTTTCTTT	CASSSRRQSPEAFF
14	many	TRBV29-1	TRBJ2-2	-	TGCAGCGTCCTTTTCTCCGGGGTCACCGGGGAGCTGTTTTTT	CSVLFSGVTGELFF
16	many	TRBV18	TRBJ2-5	TRBD2	TGTGCCAGCTCGCGGACTAGCGGGATGGGGCAAGAGACCCAGTACTTC	CASSRTSGMGQETQYF
14	many	TRBV7-8	TRBJ2-5	-	TGTGCCAGCAGCTTCGAGGTCTTCGGGGAGACCCAGTACTTC	CASSFEVFGETQYF
15	many	TRBV30	TRBJ1-5	TRBD1	TGTGCCTGGAGCCCGGGACAGGGGGCAAATCAGCCCCAGCATTTT	CAWSPGQGANQPQHF
14	-	TRBV30	TRBJ1-1	-	TGTGCCTGGAGTGTAAATTCGGGCCGCGTTGAAGCTTTCTTT	CAWSVNSGRVEAFF
14	many	TRBV2	TRBJ2-3	-	TGTGCCAGCAGTGAAGGGGGGGCAACAGATACGCAGTATTTT	CASSEGGATDTQYF
14	medium-sized	TRBV6-5	TRBJ1-1	TRBD1	TGTGCCAGCCGACAGGGGGCGTGGATCACTGAAGCTTTCTTT	CASRQGAWITEAFF
14	many	TRBV3-1	TRBJ1-2	-	TGTGCCAGCAGCCACGGGGGCGGGGATCGAGGCTACACCTTC	CASSHGGGDRGYTF
17	medium-sized	TRBV4-3	TRBJ2-1	-	TGCGCCAGCAGCCTCTTATACGGGGACACCTCCTACAATGAGCAGTTCTTC	CASSLLYGDTSYNEQFF
13	many	TRBV7-2	TRBJ2-5	-	TGTGCCAGCAGCTTAGCAAGAGGAGAGACCCAGTACTTC	CASSLARGETQYF
16	many	TRBV18	TRBJ2-3	-	TGTGCCAGCTCACCACGGGTTAGCGGAGTCACAGATACGCAGTATTTT	CASSPRVSGVTDTQYF
12	many	TRBV20-1	TRBJ2-5	-	TGCAGTGCTAAGACAGGCTTGGAGACCCAGTACTTC	CSAKTGLETQYF
15	many	TRBV7-8	TRBJ2-1	TRBD2	TGTGCCAGCAGCCCTAGCGGAAGCTCCTACAATGAGCAGTTCTTC	CASSPSGSSYNEQFF
12	many	TRBV7-2	TRBJ2-7	TRBD2	TGTGCCAGCAGCCCCGGGGGGATTCAGCAGTACTTC	CASSPGGIQQYF
17	many	TRBV19	TRBJ2-2	TRBD1	TGTGCCAGTAGTATAGGGGCCAGGGGGCGCGACACCGGGGAGCTGTTTTTT	CASSIGARGRDTGELFF
14	many	TRBV30	TRBJ1-1	TRBD1	TGTGCCTGGAGTGGACAGGGACCGAACACTGAAGCTTTCTTT	CAWSGQGPNTEAFF
14	many	TRBV6-2/TRBV6-3	TRBJ2-1	TRBD1	TGTGCCAGCACCCCAGGGACAGCGCCGAGGGAGCAGTTCTTC	CASTPGTAPREQFF
19	many	TRBV14	TRBJ1-3	TRBD1	TGTGCCAGCAGCCAAGTCGGGACAGCATTTTCGGGGTCTGGAAACACCATATATTTT	CASSQVGTAFSGSGNTIYF
14	many	TRBV27	TRBJ2-2	-	TGTGCCACTAAGATAAACCAGGGGTCCGGGGAGCTGTTTTTT	CATKINQGSGELFF
17	many	TRBV4-1	TRBJ2-5	TRBD1	TGCGCCAGCAGCCAAGACGGGAAGGACAGGGTGCAAGAGACCCAGTACTTC	CASSQDGKDRVQETQYF
11	many	TRBV6-2/TRBV6-3	TRBJ2-3	-	TGTGCCAGCAGTTACCCGGATACGCAGTATTTT	CASSYPDTQYF
12	many	TRBV29-1	TRBJ2-7	-	TGCAGCGTGGCCGGGACACCCTACGAGCAGTACTTC	CSVAGTPYEQYF
12	many	TRBV28	TRBJ1-3	-	TGTGCCAGCAGTATTCAGGGAAACACCATATATTTT	CASSIQGNTIYF
15	many	TRBV20-1	TRBJ2-3	-	TGCAGTGCTAGAGATCCTAGCCGCGGCACAGATACGCAGTATTTT	CSARDPSRGTDTQYF
14	many	TRBV6-5	TRBJ2-2	-	TGTGCCAGCAGTTACCCCGTAGGAACCGGGGAGCTGTTTTTT	CASSYPVGTGELFF